Listed below are T cell receptor beta chains from one sample, sequenced in a study of blood T cell repertoires in COVID-19. TCRdb's copy holds only in-frame clones and misses some; the assay was immunoSEQ multiplex PCR. The sample consists of more than 300,000 clones, 80% to 90% of them appearing once. The material sequenced was peripheral blood. The receptor set was obtained from a woman aged 25 to 45 with COVID-19, enrolled during active disease. The conserved cysteine and the conserved F or W are not part of the CDR3 here.

TRBJ1-2 | TRBV5-1 | ASSSEGQLLNYGYT
TRBJ1-3 | TRBV7-2 | ASSLVGRVEGNTIY
TRBJ2-3 | TRBV6-5 | ASSYSRQGYDTQY
TRBJ2-3 | TRBV6-4 | ASSPQGELTDTQY
TRBJ2-1 | TRBV2 | ASRGAGGQDNDEQF
TRBJ1-2 | TRBV19 | ASNKAGQGVNGYT
TRBJ1-5 | TRBV18 | ASSPGTGYVQPQH
TRBJ2-1 | TRBV27 | ASSSAGRDEQF
TRBJ2-7 | TRBV28 | AIGRGRAYEQY
TRBJ2-7 | TRBV18 | ASSRDTASYEQY
TRBJ1-2 | TRBV3-1/TRBV3-2 | ASSPWTGTNYGYT
TRBJ1-1 | TRBV19 | ASRPLREPNTEAF
TRBJ2-1 | TRBV7-2 | ASSFGLAGVHNEQF
TRBJ2-2 | TRBV7-9 | ASSISSANTGELF
TRBJ1-2 | TRBV27 | ASALVRTRDYGYT
TRBJ2-3 | TRBV5-4 | ASSDGSDTQY
TRBJ1-1 | TRBV4-2 | ASSPPPGPQRTEAF
TRBJ2-1 | TRBV7-9 | ASSLAQGAPNEQF
TRBJ1-2 | TRBV3-1/TRBV3-2 | ASSPSPDRANYGYT
TRBJ2-2 | TRBV6-5 | ASSYDRGRAKGELF
TRBJ2-2 | TRBV13 | ASSFRRLNTGELF
TRBJ1-1 | TRBV30 | AWSRQGTEAF
TRBJ2-3 | TRBV20-1 | SASPGLFTDTQY
TRBJ2-7 | TRBV7-2 | ASSSPLAPSEQY
TRBJ2-1 | TRBV20-1 | SASRGAGSYNEQF
TRBJ2-1 | TRBV6-7 | ASSYFREFRSYNEQF
TRBJ2-1 | TRBV29-1 | SARGSGLAGREQF
TRBJ2-5 | TRBV24-1 | ATSEGGKREAPGTQY
TRBJ2-7 | TRBV5-4 | ASSRLAGTYEQY
TRBJ2-1 | TRBV5-3 | ARSLPAGIHEQF
TRBJ2-3 | TRBV9 | ASSGLAGGPADTQY
TRBJ2-3 | TRBV19 | ASRPPPGQGTDTQY
TRBJ2-2 | TRBV24-1 | ATSDLKGRTGELF
TRBJ2-1 | TRBV10-1 | ASSSRTSGIGEQF
TRBJ2-7 | TRBV13 | ASSQTGGWEQY
TRBJ1-5 | TRBV30 | ACTGSSNQPQH
TRBJ1-1 | TRBV9 | ASSVGRNTEAF
TRBJ2-5 | TRBV28 | ASTRPAGGQETQY
TRBJ2-5 | TRBV5-1 | ASSWGTGDYQETQY
TRBJ2-3 | TRBV6-5 | ASRDARTQY
TRBJ2-7 | TRBV7-3 | ASSRDRDHEQY